This T cell receptor beta chain was profiled in a study of T cells in Graves' hyperthyroidism and ophthalmopathy. V lost 2 bases, J lost 5 bases, and 16 bases lay in between. CDR3 length: 15 residues. There were TCR beta CDR3 regions amplified from RNA transcripts. HTBI primers were the set used in a first-round RT-PCR of the TCR CDR3. TCRdb passed the multiplex PCR reads through MiXCR, listing each CDR3 protein once. The sample records some 550,000 distinct CDR3 sequences, 16% being singletons. The receptor comes from a woman in her forties with Graves' ophthalmopathy. Sequencing was done on a sample of blood. V usage is TRBV12-3 or TRBV12-4 and J usage is TRBJ2-7; D may be TRBD1 (5 bases). The CDR3 bases are TGTGCCAGCAGTTTATCCCGACAGTGGAACAACGAGCAGTACTTC. This sequence encodes CASSLSRQWNNEQYF.